This passage covers 17 T cell receptor beta chains from one sample sequenced in a study of control samples from healthy donors and cancer patients. Measured with immunoSEQ multiplex PCR; TCRdb has only the in-frame clones, and not every one. The sample has about 160,000 clones; approximately 93% are singletons. Sequenced material: blood. The receptors were sampled from a woman between 40 and 50 years old in good health.

The chain uses TRBV5-4 and TRBJ2-3; TRBD2 agrees at 7 bases. Per germline, CDR1 SGHNT and CDR2 YYREEE (reference sequence). V lost 0 bases and J lost 2; bases outside the gene matches: 15. The CDR3 consists of 19 residues. This chain's CDR3 is CASSLGGASGTTHTDTQYF. In DNA form, the CDR3 reads TGTGCCAGCAGCTTGGGTGGTGCTTCCGGGACTACACACACAGATACGCAGTATTTT.

This clone was observed a handful of times. The chain employs TRBV21-1 and TRBJ1-4; the table's D call TRBD1 went unverified against the DNA. TRBV21-1 is classified as a pseudogene. The CDR3 covers 18 residues. The CDR3 region has the DNA TGTGCCAGCAGCAAAGCGTTGACAGGGGGCGAGATTAATGAAAAACTGTTTTTT. This codes for CASSKALTGGEINEKLFF.

Turning to this clone: Other DNA sequences of this sample code for an identical CDR3. The chain joins TRBV19 to TRBJ1-1, with D unclear. The CDR3 is made up of 13 amino acids. With 3 bases removed from V and 5 bases from J, the gap between germline ends came to 10 bases. CDR1 is LNHDA and CDR2 is SQIVND in the germline V gene (reference sequence). The CDR3 coding sequence is TGTGCCAGTAGTATCTCTAGGGATACTGAAGCTTTCTTT. Residues: CASSISRDTEAFF.

The chain uses TRBV6-5 and TRBJ2-1; D may be TRBD1 or TRBD2 (5 bases each). This CDR3 region has 15 residues. Trimming cost V 4 bases and J 7 bases, with 17 bases left between them. CDR1 is MNHEY and CDR2 is SVGAGI in the germline V gene. The CDR3 nucleotides are TGTGCCAGCAGTTCCACAGGAGGTGGAAAAAATGAGCAGTTCTTC. Its translation is CASSSTGGGKNEQFF.

CDR3 loop: CATKGVPTVYGYTF. CDR3 coding DNA: TGTGCCACCAAGGGTGTCCCGACGGTTTATGGCTACACCTTC. The chain recombines TRBV28 with TRBJ1-2; no reliable D call. CDR1 is MDHEN and CDR2 is SYDVKM in the germline V gene. V gave up 10 bases and J gave up 5 bases, with 20 bases separating them. The CDR3 is 14 amino acids.

J is TRBJ2-5 and V is TRBV7-8; no reliable D call. Germline V gene data show CDR1 as SGHVS and CDR2 as FQNEAQ. The CDR3 is 13 residues long. Trimming shortened V by 1 base and J by 5 bases, and 8 bases separated the two germline ends. The CDR3 coding sequence is TGTGCCAGCAGCTTAGATCTCGGGGAGACCCAGTACTTC. Amino acids: CASSLDLGETQYF. The entire variable domain, with the rest obtained from reference TRBV7-8 and TRBJ2-5, is as follows: GAGVSQSPRYKVAKRGQDVALRCDPISGHVSLFWYQQALGQGPEFLTYFQNEAQLDKSGLPSDRFFAERPEGSVSTLKIQRTQQEDSAVYLCASSLDLGETQYFGPGTRLLVL.

This chain joins TRBV10-3 and TRBJ1-1; 8 positions agree with TRBD1. V trimming: 8 bases; J trimming: 1 base; junction bases outside the gene matches: 0. Germline-derived CDR1 and CDR2 are ENHRY and SYGVKD. The CDR3 is 12 residues long. The CDR3, as DNA: TGTGCCATCGGACAGGGGAACACTGAAGCTTTCTTT. It is translated as CAIGQGNTEAFF.

The V call is TRBV19, the J call TRBJ1-3; unclear D gene. The V gene lost 8 bases and the J gene lost 0 bases, with 5 bases spanning the gap. The CDR3 spans 12 residues. CDR1 is LNHDA and CDR2 is SQIVND in the germline V gene (reference sequence). The CDR3 coding sequence is TGTGCCAGTTCGATCTCTGGAAACACCATATATTTT. This codes for CASSISGNTIYF.

For the CDR3, the DNA is TGTGCCACCAGCAGAGCATCTAGCGGGGCGTTCAATGAGCAGTTCTTC. It codes for CATSRASSGAFNEQFF. V is TRBV15 and J is TRBJ2-1; TRBD2 matches at 9 bases. Germline V gene lookup returns CDR1 LNHNV and CDR2 YYDKDF (reference sequence). CDR3 length: 16 residues. With V trimmed by 1 base and J by 6 bases, 7 bases remained unmatched.

The chain combines TRBV19 with TRBJ1-1; D is unresolved. Trimming removed 4 bases at V and 0 bases at J, with 18 bases between. Per germline, CDR1 LNHDA and CDR2 SQIVND (reference sequence). The CDR3 is 17 residues long. This CDR3 is CASSKRRSGGLNTEAFF. Written as DNA, the CDR3 is TGTGCCAGTAGTAAGCGACGTTCGGGCGGTTTGAACACTGAAGCTTTCTTT.

This rearrangement joins TRBV6-5 to TRBJ2-5, with D perhaps matching TRBD2 (7 bases). Germline lookup yields CDR1 MNHEY and CDR2 SVGAGI. The ends were cut back, 5 bases at V and 2 bases at J, with 15 bases in the middle. CDR3 length: 15 residues. CDR3 sequence: CASSRWTRGQETQYF. The CDR3 region has the DNA TGTGCCAGCAGTCGCTGGACTAGGGGGCAAGAGACCCAGTACTTC.

This clone appeared a single time. The chain employs TRBV7-2 and TRBJ2-3, with D unclear. Germline V gene sequence: CDR1 SGHTA, CDR2 FQGNSA. CDR3 size: 16 residues. V was clipped by 0 bases and J by 4 bases, with 14 bases between them. The CDR3 reads CASSLATPLGPDTQYF. CDR3 sequence (DNA): TGTGCCAGCAGCTTAGCGACCCCCCTAGGTCCAGATACGCAGTATTTT. Based on the CDR3 plus reference TRBV7-2 and TRBJ2-3, the full variable domain is GAGVSQSPSNKVTEKGKDVELRCDPISGHTALYWYRQSLGQGLEFLIYFQGNSAPDKSGLPSDRFSAERTGGSVSTLTIQRTQQEDSAVYLCASSLATPLGPDTQYFGPGTRLTVL.

This clone was found a few times. This chain connects TRBV18 to TRBJ1-2, with D unresolved. There are 15 residues in the CDR3. V lost 3 bases, J lost 3 bases, and 14 bases lay in between. The germline V gene encodes CDR1 KGHSH and CDR2 LQKENI. The CDR3 sequence is CASSPRPDRDYGYTF. The CDR3 coding sequence is TGTGCCAGCTCACCTCGACCAGACCGGGACTATGGCTACACCTTC.

The rearrangement uses TRBV6-5 and TRBJ1-2; D gene uncertain. Trimming removed 10 bases from V and 2 bases from J, with 14 bases in between. The CDR3 loop spans 13 amino acids. Germline loops: CDR1 MNHEY, CDR2 SVGAGI. DNA for the CDR3: TGTGCCACCCGTGGGGAAGCGAACTATGGCTACACCTTC. It specifies CATRGEANYGYTF.

V and J are TRBV7-2 and TRBJ1-1; D unresolved. The CDR3 contains 13 residues. Germline CDR1 is SGHTA and CDR2 is FQGNSA. The V end lost 5 bases, the J end lost 3 bases, and 10 bases lay between the germline ends. The CDR3 DNA is TGTGCCAGCAGCCTGAACCTTTACACTGAAGCTTTCTTT. Protein: CASSLNLYTEAFF.

This clone was seen once. The chain uses TRBV2 and TRBJ2-5, with 8 nucleotides matching TRBD1. Germline V gives CDR1 SNHLY, CDR2 FYNNEI. This CDR3 has 15 amino acids. Trimming removed 10 bases from V and 5 bases from J; junction bases left unmatched: 15. DNA of the CDR3: TGTGCCACCTCCCGATCGGACAGGGCGGCGGAGACCCAGTACTTC. Translated: CATSRSDRAAETQYF.

The rearrangement joins TRBV7-9 to TRBJ1-4; D may be TRBD1 (5 bases). Trimming took off 6 bases at V and 7 bases at J, with 6 bases between the two ends. Germline V gene sequence: CDR1 SEHNR, CDR2 FQNEAQ (reference sequence). The CDR3 has 11 residues. The CDR3 reads CASRGGEKLFF. The CDR3, as DNA: TGTGCCAGCAGGGGGGGTGAAAAACTGTTTTTT.